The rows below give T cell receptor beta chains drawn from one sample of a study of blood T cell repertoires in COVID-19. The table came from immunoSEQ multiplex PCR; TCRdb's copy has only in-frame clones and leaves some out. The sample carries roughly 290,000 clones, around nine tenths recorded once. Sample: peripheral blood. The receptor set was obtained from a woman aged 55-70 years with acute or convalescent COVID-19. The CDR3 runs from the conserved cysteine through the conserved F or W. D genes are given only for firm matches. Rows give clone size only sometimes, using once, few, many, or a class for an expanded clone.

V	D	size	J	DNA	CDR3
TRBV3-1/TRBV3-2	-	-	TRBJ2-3	TGTGCCAGCAGCCAAGATGAATGGCGGGGCGGGAATACGCAGTATTTT	CASSQDEWRGGNTQYF
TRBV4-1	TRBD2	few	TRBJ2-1	TGCGCCAGCAGCCAAGATAGGGATAGCGGGGGTCGGAACCAGTTCTTC	CASSQDRDSGGRNQFF
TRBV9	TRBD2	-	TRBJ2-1	TGTGCCAGCAGCGTACTAGCGGGGCACTCCTACAATGAGCAGTTCTTC	CASSVLAGHSYNEQFF
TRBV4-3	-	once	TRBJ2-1	TGCGCCAGCAGCCAATCCCACAGGGCCTCCAATGAGCAGTTCTTC	CASSQSHRASNEQFF
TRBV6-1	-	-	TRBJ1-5	TGTGCCAGCAGTGATGGGGCCTTTGAGAGGAATCAGCCCCAGCATTTT	CASSDGAFERNQPQHF
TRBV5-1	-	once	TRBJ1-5	TGCGCCAGCAGCTTGGGGGGCCCCTCCGGCAATCAGCCCCAGCATTTT	CASSLGGPSGNQPQHF
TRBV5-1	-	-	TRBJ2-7	TGCGCCAGCAGCTTGGCCCCCGCCGCGGTCGAGCAGTACTTC	CASSLAPAAVEQYF
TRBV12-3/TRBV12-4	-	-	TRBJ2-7	TGTGCCAGCAGTCAACAGGGTTACGAGCAGTACTTC	CASSQQGYEQYF
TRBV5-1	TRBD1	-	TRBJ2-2	TGCGCCAGCAGGGCAGGGGGCAATATCGCCGGGGAGCTGTTTTTT	CASRAGGNIAGELFF
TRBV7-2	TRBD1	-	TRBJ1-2	TGTGCCAGCAGCCCAAAGACAGGGGGCCTCGGATTC	CASSPKTGGLGF
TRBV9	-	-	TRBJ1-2	TGTGCCAGCAGCGTAGTCGGGAGATATGGCTACACCTTC	CASSVVGRYGYTF
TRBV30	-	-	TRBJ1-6	TGTGCCTGGAGTGGTACACGGGGAAATTCACCCCTCCACTTT	CAWSGTRGNSPLHF
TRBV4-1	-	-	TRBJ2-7	TGCGCCAGCAGCCAAGAATGGCAGTCCTACGAGCAGTACTTC	CASSQEWQSYEQYF
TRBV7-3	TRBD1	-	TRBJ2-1	TGTGCCAGCAGCTTGGGACAGGGGGCAACGAATGAGCAGTTCTTC	CASSLGQGATNEQFF
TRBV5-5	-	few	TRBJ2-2	TGTGCCAGCGGCCCTGTAGGGGGCGGGGAGCTGTTTTTT	CASGPVGGGELFF
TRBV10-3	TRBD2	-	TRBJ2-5	TGTGCCACTGGACTAGCGGGAGGAGAGACCCAGTACTTC	CATGLAGGETQYF
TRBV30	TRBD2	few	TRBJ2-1	TGTGCCTGGAGCCCGGGACTACCTCACAATGAGCAGTTCTTC	CAWSPGLPHNEQFF
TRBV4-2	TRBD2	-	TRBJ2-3	TGTGCCAGCAGCCGGGCTGCTGCTAGCGGGGGCGGCACAGATACGCAGTATTTT	CASSRAAASGGGTDTQYF
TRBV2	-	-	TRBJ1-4	TGTGCCAGCAGTAGACAGAATGAAAAACTGTTTTTT	CASSRQNEKLFF
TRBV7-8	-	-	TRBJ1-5	TGTGCCAGCAGCCAGGGAGGTACGGATCAGCCCCAGCATTTT	CASSQGGTDQPQHF
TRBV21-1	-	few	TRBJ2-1	TGTGCCAGCAGCAATAACGCTAGCGGGGGGAAACGCGTGAATGAGCAGTTCTTC	CASSNNASGGKRVNEQFF
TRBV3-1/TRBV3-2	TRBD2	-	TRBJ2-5	TGTGCCAGCACCATAGCGGGGGGGGGCGGTGAGACCCAGTACTTC	CASTIAGGGGETQYF
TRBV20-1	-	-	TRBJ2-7	TGCAGTGCTAGTAACAGGGTGGCTACCTACGAGCAGTACTTC	CSASNRVATYEQYF
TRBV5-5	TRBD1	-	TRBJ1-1	TGTGCCAGCAGCTTGGGACAGGGGCAAAGGGGTAACACTGAAGCTTTCTTT	CASSLGQGQRGNTEAFF
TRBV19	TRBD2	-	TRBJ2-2	TGTGCCAGTAGTACAGGGGCCGCGGGAGGACCCAACACCGGGGAGCTGTTTTTT	CASSTGAAGGPNTGELFF
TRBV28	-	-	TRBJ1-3	TGTGCCACCCACGAGTATTCTGGAAACACCATATATTTT	CATHEYSGNTIYF
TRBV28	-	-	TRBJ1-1	TGTGCCAGCAGTTTAATTCGATCCCGGCAGGCATTCGTCATGAACACTGAAGCTTTCTTT	CASSLIRSRQAFVMNTEAFF
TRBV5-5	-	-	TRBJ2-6	TGTGCCAGCGACCTCGAGGTGTCCCGCTCGGCCAACGTCCTGACTTTC	CASDLEVSRSANVLTF
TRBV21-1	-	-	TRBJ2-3	TGTGCCAGCAGCCCCCTAACCAGGGTAGGGGACTTTAAAGATACGCAGTATTTT	CASSPLTRVGDFKDTQYF
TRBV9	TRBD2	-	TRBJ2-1	TGTGCCAGCAGCGGGGGACTAGCGGGCTACAATGAGCAGTTCTTC	CASSGGLAGYNEQFF
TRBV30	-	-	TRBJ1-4	TGTGCCTGGAGTGTACGCCGGACATCCATTAATGAAAAACTGTTTTTT	CAWSVRRTSINEKLFF
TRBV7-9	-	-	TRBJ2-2	TGTGCCAGCAACTCCGACAGCCCGAACACCGGGGAGCTGTTTTTT	CASNSDSPNTGELFF
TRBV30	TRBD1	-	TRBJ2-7	TGTGCCTGCCCCTCCGGGACAGGGGGCTACGAGCAGTACTTC	CACPSGTGGYEQYF
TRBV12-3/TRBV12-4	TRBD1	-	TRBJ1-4	TGTGCCACCTCGGGAGGGACAGGGAGGGTGTTTTTT	CATSGGTGRVFF
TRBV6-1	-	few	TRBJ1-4	TGTGCCAGCAGTGAACGAGGGCGGGATGAAAAACTGTTTTTT	CASSERGRDEKLFF
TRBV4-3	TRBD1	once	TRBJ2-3	TGCGCCAGCAGCCCAGGGGGCCTAGATACGCAGTATTTT	CASSPGGLDTQYF
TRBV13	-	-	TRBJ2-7	TGTGCCAGCAGCCCTAGGGGGAGGGGGTTGTACGAGCAGTACTTC	CASSPRGRGLYEQYF
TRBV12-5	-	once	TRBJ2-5	TGTGCTAGTGGTCTCAGTGAGACCCAGTACTTC	CASGLSETQYF
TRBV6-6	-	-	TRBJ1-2	TGTGCCAGCAGAGTCGGGACACTGGATGGCTACACCTTC	CASRVGTLDGYTF
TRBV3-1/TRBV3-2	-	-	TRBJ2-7	TGTGCCAGCAGCCCTTACGCCGGGGATCTCTACGAGCAGTACTTC	CASSPYAGDLYEQYF
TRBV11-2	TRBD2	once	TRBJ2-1	TGTGCCAGCAACCTAGGCGGGAGGGCCTCCTACAATGAGCAGTTCTTC	CASNLGGRASYNEQFF
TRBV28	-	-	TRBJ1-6	TGTGCCAGCACCTCGACAGGTTATAATTCACCCCTCCACTTT	CASTSTGYNSPLHF